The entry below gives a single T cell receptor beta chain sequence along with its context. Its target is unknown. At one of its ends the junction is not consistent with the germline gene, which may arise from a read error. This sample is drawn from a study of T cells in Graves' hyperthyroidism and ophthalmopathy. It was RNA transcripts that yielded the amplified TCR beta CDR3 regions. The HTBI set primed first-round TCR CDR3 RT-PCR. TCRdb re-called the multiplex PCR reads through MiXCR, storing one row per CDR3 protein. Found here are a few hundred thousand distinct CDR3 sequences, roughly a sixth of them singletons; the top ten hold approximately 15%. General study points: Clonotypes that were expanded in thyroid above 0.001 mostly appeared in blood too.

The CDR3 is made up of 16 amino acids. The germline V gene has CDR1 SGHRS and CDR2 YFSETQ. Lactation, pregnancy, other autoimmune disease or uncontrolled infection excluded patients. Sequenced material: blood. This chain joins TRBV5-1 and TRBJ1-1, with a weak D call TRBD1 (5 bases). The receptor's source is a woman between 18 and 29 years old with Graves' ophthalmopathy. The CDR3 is CASSLSTRVGNTEASF. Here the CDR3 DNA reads TGCGCCAGCAGCTTGTCCACCAGGGTGGGGAACACTGAAGCTTCCTTT.